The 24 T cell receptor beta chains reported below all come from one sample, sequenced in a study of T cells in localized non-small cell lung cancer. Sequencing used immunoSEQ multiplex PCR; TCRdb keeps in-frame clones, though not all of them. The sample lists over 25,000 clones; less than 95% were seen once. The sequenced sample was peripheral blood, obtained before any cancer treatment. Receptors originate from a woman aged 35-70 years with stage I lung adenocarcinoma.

CDR3 in amino acids: CASSPITNRNTEAFF. The CDR3 nucleotides read TGTGCCAGCAGCCCGATAACCAACAGGAACACTGAAGCTTTCTTT. The chain recombines TRBV7-2 with TRBJ1-1; D is uncertain. The germline V gene encodes CDR1 SGHTA and CDR2 FQGNSA. The CDR3 covers 15 residues. Trimming removed 5 bases at V and 1 base at J, with 14 bases between.

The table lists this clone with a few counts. This CDR3 reads CASRDAGRATGELFF. DNA of the CDR3: TGTGCCAGCCGCGACGCGGGACGGGCCACCGGGGAGCTGTTTTTT. The V call is TRBV5-6, the J call TRBJ2-2; weak D call: TRBD2 (6 bases). V was clipped by 7 bases and J by 4 bases, with 17 bases between them. The CDR3 consists of 15 residues. Germline V lookup: CDR1 SGHDT, CDR2 YYEEEE.

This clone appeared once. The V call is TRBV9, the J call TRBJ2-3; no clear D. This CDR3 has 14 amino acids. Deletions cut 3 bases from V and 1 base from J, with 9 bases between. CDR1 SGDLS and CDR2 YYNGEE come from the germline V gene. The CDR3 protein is CASSGRPGTDTQYF. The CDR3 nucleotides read TGTGCCAGCAGCGGTCGTCCTGGCACAGATACGCAGTATTTT.

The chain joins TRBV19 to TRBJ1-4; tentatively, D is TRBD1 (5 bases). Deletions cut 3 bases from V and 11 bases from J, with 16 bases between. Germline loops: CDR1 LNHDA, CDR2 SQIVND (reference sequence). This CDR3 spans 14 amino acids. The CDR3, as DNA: TGTGCCAGTAGTATGCAGGGAGGAGGGCAGAAACTGTTTTTT. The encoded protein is CASSMQGGGQKLFF.

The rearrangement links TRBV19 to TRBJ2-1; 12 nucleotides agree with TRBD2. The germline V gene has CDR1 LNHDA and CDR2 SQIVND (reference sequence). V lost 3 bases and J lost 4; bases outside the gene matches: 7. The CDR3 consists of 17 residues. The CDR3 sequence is CASSIGPGTSGYNEQFF. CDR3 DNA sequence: TGTGCCAGTAGTATCGGTCCCGGGACTAGCGGGTACAATGAGCAGTTCTTC.

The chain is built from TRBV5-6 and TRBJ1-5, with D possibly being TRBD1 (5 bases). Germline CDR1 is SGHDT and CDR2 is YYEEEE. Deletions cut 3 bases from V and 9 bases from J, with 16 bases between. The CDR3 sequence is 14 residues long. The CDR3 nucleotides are TGTGCCAGCAGCTGGGGACGGACCTTGAGGCCCCAGCATTTT. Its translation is CASSWGRTLRPQHF. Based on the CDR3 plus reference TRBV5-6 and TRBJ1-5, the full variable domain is DAGVTQSPTHLIKTRGQQVTLRCSPKSGHDTVSWYQQALGQGPQFIFQYYEEEERQRGNFPDRFSGHQFPNYSSELNVNALLLGDSALYLCASSWGRTLRPQHFGDGTRLSIL.

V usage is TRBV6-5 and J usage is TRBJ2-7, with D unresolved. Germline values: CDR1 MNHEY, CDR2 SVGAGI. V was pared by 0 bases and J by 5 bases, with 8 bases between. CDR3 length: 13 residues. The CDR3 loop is CASSYSGPDEQYF. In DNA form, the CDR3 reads TGTGCCAGCAGTTACTCGGGCCCCGACGAGCAGTACTTC.

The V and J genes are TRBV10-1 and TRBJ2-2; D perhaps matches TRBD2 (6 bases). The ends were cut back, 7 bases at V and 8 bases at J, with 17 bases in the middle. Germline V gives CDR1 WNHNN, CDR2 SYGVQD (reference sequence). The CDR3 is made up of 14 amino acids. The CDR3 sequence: CASKQNREAGELFF. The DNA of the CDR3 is TGCGCCAGCAAACAGAATAGGGAGGCGGGGGAGCTGTTTTTT.

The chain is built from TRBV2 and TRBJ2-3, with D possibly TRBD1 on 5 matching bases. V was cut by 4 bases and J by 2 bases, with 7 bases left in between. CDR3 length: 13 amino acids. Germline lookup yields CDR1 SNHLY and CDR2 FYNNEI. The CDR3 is CASSVGLTDTQYF. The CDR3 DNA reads TGTGCCAGCAGTGTGGGGCTCACAGATACGCAGTATTTT.

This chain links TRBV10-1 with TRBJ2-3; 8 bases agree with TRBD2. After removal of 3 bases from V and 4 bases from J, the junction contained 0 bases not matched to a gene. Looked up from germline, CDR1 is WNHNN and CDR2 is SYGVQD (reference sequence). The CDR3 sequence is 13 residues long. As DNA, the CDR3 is TGCGCCAGCAGTGATAGCGGGGCAGATACGCAGTATTTT. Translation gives CASSDSGADTQYF.

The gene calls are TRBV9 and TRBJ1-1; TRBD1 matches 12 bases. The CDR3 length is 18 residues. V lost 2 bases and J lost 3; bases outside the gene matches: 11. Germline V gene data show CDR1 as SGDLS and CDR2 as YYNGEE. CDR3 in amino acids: CASSVRPGTGGADTEAFF. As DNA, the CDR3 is TGTGCCAGCAGCGTCCGTCCCGGGACAGGGGGCGCGGACACTGAAGCTTTCTTT.

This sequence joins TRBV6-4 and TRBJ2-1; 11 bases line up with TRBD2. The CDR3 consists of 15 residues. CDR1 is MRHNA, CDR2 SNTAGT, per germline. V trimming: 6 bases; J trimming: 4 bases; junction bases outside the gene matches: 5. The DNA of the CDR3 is TGTGCCAGCAGAGACGGGACTAGCGGATACAATGAGCAGTTCTTC. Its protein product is CASRDGTSGYNEQFF.

The CDR3 DNA is TGTGCCAGCAGCCTCTGGGAGGGAGAAGCTTTCTTT. Translating gives CASSLWEGEAFF. The chain uses TRBV7-6 and TRBJ1-1; no definite D call. Trimming pared 5 bases from V and 8 bases from J, leaving 12 bases between. The CDR3 totals 12 residues. The germline gives CDR1 SGHVS, CDR2 FNYEAQ.

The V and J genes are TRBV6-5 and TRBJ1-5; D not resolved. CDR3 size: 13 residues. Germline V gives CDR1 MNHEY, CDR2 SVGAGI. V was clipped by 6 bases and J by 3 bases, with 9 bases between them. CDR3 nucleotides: TGTGCCAGCAGCCGGGCTGTCAATCAGCCCCAGCATTTT. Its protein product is CASSRAVNQPQHF.

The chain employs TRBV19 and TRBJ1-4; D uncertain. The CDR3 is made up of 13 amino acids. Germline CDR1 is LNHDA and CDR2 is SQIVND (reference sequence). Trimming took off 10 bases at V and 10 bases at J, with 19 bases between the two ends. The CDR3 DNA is TGTGCCACTTCGACTGGGGAAAGAGTAAAACTGTTTTTT. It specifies CATSTGERVKLFF.

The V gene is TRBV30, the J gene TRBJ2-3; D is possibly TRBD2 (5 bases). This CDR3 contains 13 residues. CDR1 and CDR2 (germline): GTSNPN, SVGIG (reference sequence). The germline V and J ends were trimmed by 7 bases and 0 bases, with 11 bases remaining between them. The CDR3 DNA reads TGTGCCTATGGGAGCCCCAGCACAGATACGCAGTATTTT. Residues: CAYGSPSTDTQYF. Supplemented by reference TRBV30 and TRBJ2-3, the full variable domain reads SQTIHQWPATLVQPVGSPLSLECTVEGTSNPNLYWYRQAAGRGLQLLFYSVGIGQISSEVPQNLSASRPQDRQFILSSKKLLLSDSGFYLCAYGSPSTDTQYFGPGTRLTVL.

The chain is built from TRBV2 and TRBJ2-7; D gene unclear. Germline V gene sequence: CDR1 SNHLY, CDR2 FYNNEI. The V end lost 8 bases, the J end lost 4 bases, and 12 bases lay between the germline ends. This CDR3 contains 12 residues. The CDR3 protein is CASFRIIYEQYF. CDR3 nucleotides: TGTGCCAGCTTTAGAATCATATACGAGCAGTACTTC.

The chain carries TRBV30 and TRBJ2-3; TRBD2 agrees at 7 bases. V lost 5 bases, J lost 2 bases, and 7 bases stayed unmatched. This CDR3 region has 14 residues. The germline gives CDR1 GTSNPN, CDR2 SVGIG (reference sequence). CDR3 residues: CAWGRGVNTDTQYF. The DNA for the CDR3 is TGTGCCTGGGGCCGGGGGGTTAACACAGATACGCAGTATTTT.

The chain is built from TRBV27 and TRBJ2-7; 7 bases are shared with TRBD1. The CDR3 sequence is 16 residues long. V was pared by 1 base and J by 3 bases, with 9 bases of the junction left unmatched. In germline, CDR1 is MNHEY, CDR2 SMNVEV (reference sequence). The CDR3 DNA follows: TGTGCCAGCAGTTTATACCCGGGACAGACATACTACGAGCAGTACTTC. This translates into CASSLYPGQTYYEQYF.

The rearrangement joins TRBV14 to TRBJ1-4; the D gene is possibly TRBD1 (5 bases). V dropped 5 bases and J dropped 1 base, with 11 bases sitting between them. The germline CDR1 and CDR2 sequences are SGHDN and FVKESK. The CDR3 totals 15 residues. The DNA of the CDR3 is TGTGCCAGCAGCAGGCAGGGACTAACTAATGAAAAACTGTTTTTT. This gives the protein CASSRQGLTNEKLFF.

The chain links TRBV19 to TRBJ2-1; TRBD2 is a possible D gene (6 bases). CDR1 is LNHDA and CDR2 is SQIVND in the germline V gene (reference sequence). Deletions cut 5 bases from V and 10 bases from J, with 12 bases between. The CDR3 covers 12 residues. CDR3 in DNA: TGTGCCAGTAGTCTCCTCGCGGGGGAGCAGTTCTTC. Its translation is CASSLLAGEQFF.

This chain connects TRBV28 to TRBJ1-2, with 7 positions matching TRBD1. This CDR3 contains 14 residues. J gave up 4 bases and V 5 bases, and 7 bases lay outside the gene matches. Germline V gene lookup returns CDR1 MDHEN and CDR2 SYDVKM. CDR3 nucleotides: TGTGCCAGCAGTCCCCCGGGACAGCCCTATGGCTACACCTTC. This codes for CASSPPGQPYGYTF.

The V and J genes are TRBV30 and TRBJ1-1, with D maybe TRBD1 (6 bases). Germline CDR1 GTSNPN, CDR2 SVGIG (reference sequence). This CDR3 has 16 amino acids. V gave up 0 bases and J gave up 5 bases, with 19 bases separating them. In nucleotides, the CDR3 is TGTGCCTGGAGTGTACGAGGGGGTAGGGTTCGAACTGAAGCTTTCTTT. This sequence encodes CAWSVRGGRVRTEAFF.

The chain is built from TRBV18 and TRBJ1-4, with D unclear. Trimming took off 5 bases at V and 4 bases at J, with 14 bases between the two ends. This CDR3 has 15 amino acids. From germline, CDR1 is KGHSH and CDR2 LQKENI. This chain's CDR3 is CASSSLGRGNEKLFF. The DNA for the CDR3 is TGTGCCAGCTCATCCTTAGGGCGCGGTAATGAAAAACTGTTTTTT.